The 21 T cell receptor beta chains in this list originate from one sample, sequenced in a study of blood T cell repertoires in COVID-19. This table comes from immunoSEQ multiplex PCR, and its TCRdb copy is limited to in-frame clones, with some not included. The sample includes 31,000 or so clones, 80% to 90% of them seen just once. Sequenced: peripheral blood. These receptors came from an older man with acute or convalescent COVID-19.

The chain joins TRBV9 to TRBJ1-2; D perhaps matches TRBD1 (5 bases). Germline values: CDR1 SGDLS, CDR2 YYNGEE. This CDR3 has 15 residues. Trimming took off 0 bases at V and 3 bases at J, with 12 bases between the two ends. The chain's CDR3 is CASSVAPRVDYGYTF. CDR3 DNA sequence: TGTGCCAGCAGCGTAGCTCCCAGGGTGGACTATGGCTACACCTTC.

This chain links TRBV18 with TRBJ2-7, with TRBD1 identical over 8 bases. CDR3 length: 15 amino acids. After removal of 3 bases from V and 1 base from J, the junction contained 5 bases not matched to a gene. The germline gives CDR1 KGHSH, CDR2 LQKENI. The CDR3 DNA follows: TGTGCCAGCTCACCCTCCGGGACAGGATCCTACGAGCAGTACTTC. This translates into CASSPSGTGSYEQYF.

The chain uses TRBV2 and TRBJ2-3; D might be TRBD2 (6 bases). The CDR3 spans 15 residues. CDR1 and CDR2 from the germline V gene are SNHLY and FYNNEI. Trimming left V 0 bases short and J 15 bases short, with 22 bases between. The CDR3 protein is CASSEATGGGAGTYF. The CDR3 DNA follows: TGTGCCAGCAGTGAAGCCACCGGGGGTGGGGCGGGGACCTATTTT. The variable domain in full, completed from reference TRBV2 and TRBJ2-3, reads EPEVTQTPSHQVTQMGQEVILRCVPISNHLYFYWYRQILGQKVEFLVSFYNNEISEKSEIFDDQFSVERPDGSNFTLKIRSTKLEDSAMYFCASSEATGGGAGTYFGPGTRLTVL.

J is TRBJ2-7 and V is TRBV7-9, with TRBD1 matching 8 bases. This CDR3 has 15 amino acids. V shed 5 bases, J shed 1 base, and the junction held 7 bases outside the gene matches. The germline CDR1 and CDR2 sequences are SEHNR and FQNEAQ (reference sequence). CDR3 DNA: TGTGCCAGCAGCCGCCTGGGGGACAGGTCCTACGAGCAGTACTTC. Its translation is CASSRLGDRSYEQYF.

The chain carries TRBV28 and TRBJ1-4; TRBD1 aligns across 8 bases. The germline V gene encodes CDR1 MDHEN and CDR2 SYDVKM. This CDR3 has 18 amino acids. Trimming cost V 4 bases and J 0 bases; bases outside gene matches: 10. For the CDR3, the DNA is TGTGCCAGCAGTTCGCCCAGGGGGCCGACTTCAACTAATGAAAAACTGTTTTTT. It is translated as CASSSPRGPTSTNEKLFF.

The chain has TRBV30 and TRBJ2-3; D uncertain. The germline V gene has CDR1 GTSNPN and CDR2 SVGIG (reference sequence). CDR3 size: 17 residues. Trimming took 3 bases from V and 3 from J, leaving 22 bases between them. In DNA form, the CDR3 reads TGTGCCTGGAGCCTGATGGTTCATCGCGTTCTGACAGATACGCAGTATTTT. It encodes CAWSLMVHRVLTDTQYF.

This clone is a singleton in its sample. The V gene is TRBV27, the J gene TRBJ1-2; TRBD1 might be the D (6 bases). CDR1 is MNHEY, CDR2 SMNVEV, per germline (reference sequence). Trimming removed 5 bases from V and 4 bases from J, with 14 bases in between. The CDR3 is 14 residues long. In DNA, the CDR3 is TGTGCCAGCAGTGTCAAAGGGGGGGGCTATGGCTACACCTTC. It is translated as CASSVKGGGYGYTF.

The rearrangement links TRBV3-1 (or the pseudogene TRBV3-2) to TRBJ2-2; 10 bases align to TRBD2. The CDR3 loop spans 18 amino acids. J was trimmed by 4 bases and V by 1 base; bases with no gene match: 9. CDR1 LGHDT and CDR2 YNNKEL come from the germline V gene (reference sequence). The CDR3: CASSQGSAGGLSTGELFF. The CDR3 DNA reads TGTGCCAGCAGCCAAGGGTCAGCGGGAGGGTTGAGCACCGGGGAGCTGTTTTTT.

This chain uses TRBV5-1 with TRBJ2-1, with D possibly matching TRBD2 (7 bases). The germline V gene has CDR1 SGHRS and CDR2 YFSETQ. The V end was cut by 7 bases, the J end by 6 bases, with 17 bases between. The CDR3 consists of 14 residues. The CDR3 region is CASAGTWGGNEQFF. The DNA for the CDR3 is TGCGCCAGCGCGGGGACATGGGGGGGCAATGAGCAGTTCTTC. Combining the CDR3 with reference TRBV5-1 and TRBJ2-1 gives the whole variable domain KAGVTQTPRYLIKTRGQQVTLSCSPISGHRSVSWYQQTPGQGLQFLFEYFSETQRNKGNFPGRFSGRQFSNSRSEMNVSTLELGDSALYLCASAGTWGGNEQFFGPGTRLTVL.

As DNA, the CDR3 is TGTGCCAGCAGTGAGAGGGGACTGCAAGAGACCCAGTACTTC. Translating gives CASSERGLQETQYF. The chain has TRBV6-1 and TRBJ2-5, with TRBD2 as a possible D gene (6 bases). CDR3 length: 14 residues. CDR1 and CDR2 from the germline V gene are MNHNS and SASEGT. V was clipped by 3 bases and J by 2 bases, with 10 bases between them.

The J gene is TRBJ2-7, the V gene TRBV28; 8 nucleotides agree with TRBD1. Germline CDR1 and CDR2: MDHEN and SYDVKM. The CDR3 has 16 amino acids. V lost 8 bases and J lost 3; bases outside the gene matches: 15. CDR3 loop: CASQTSGQAGRYEQYF. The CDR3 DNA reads TGTGCCAGCCAGACCTCGGGACAGGCGGGCCGCTACGAGCAGTACTTC.

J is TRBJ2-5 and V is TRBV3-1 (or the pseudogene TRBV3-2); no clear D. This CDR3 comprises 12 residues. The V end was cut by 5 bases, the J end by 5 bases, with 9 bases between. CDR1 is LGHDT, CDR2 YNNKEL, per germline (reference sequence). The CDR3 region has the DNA TGTGCCAGCAGCGGCTCGGAGGAGACCCAGTACTTC. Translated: CASSGSEETQYF.

The DNA for the CDR3 is TGTGCCAGCAGTCCTCGGAGGGGTCCCCTCCACTTT. Translated, it gives CASSPRRGPLHF. The chain links TRBV6-5 to TRBJ1-6, with D perhaps TRBD1 (5 bases). V was shortened by 5 bases and J by 13 bases, with 12 bases between the two germline ends. Germline lookup yields CDR1 MNHEY and CDR2 SVGAGI. This CDR3 has 12 amino acids.

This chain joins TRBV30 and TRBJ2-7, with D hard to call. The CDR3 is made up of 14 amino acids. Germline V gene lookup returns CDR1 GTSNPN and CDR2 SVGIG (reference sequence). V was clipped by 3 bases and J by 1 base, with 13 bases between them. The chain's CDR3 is CAWRRNVGSYEQYF. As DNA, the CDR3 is TGTGCCTGGAGGCGTAATGTCGGTTCCTACGAGCAGTACTTC.

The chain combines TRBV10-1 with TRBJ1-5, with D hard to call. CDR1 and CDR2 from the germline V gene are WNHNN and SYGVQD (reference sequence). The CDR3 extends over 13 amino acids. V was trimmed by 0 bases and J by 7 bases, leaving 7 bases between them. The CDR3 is CASSESGGQPQHF. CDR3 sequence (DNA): TGCGCCAGCAGTGAGTCAGGAGGACAGCCCCAGCATTTT.

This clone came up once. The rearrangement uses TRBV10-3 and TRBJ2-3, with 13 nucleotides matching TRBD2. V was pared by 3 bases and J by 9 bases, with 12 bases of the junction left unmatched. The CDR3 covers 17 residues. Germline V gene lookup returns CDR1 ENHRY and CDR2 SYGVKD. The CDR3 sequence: CAISEAGTSGTGGTQYF. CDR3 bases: TGTGCCATCAGTGAAGCCGGGACTAGCGGGACGGGGGGGACGCAGTATTTT.

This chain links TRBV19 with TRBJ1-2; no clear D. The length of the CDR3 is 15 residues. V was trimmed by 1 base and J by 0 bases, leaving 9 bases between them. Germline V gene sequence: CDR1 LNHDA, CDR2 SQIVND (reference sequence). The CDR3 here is CASSIGGSSNYGYTF. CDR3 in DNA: TGTGCCAGTAGTATAGGAGGTTCTTCTAACTATGGCTACACCTTC.

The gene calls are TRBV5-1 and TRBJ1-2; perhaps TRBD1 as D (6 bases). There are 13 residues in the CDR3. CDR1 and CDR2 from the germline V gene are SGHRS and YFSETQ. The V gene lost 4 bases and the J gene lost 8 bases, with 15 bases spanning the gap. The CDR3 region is CASSPGHTAGYTF. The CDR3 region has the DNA TGCGCCAGCAGCCCGGGACACACGGCAGGCTACACCTTC.

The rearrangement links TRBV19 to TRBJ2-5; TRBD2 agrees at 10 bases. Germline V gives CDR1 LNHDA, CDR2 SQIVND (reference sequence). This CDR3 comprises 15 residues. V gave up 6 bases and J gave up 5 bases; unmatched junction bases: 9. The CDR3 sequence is CASSPGLAPQETQYF. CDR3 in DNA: TGTGCCAGTAGCCCGGGACTAGCGCCTCAGGAGACCCAGTACTTC.

CDR3 in amino acids: CASTRLAGGETQYF. The CDR3 DNA reads as TGTGCCAGCACCCGACTAGCGGGAGGAGAGACCCAGTACTTC. The J gene is TRBJ2-5, the V gene TRBV7-9; 13 positions agree with TRBD2. Trimming at V came to 7 bases and at J to 4 bases, leaving 3 bases not matched to a gene. The germline V gene encodes CDR1 SEHNR and CDR2 FQNEAQ (reference sequence). The CDR3 contains 14 residues.

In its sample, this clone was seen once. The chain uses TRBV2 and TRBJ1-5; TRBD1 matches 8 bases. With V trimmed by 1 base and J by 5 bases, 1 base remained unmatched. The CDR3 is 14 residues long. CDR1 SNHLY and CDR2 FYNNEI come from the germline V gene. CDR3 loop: CASSEGTGHQPQHF. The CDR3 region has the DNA TGTGCCAGCAGTGAAGGGACAGGGCATCAGCCCCAGCATTTT.